Listed below are T cell receptor beta chains from one sample, sequenced in a study of blood T cell repertoires in COVID-19. Only in-frame clones appear in the TCRdb table, and some are missing; sequencing was by immunoSEQ multiplex PCR. The data show around 99,000 clones, 75% to 90% seen once. Sequenced material: peripheral blood. All receptors derive from a human donor in a cohort sampled during active COVID-19. The CDR3 runs from the conserved cysteine through the conserved F or W. Each record gives: CDR3 DNA, CDR3 protein, clone size, J gene, D gene, V gene. The D gene is left open where the match is weak. Clone size is not always given. Where it is, it says once, few, many or a class for expanded clones.

CDR3 DNA: TGTGCCAGCAGCGGGGTTCGGAGCGGGAGTTACGAGCAGTACTTC
CDR3 protein: CASSGVRSGSYEQYF
clone size: -
J gene: TRBJ2-7
D gene: TRBD2
V gene: TRBV7-2

CDR3 DNA: TGTGCCAGCGGGGCTTTAGTGCCCAACACTGAAGCTTTCTTT
CDR3 protein: CASGALVPNTEAFF
clone size: -
J gene: TRBJ1-1
D gene: -
V gene: TRBV6-5

CDR3 DNA: TGTGCCAGCAGGGGCAGAGCGGGGGGGCCATACGAGCAGTACTTC
CDR3 protein: CASRGRAGGPYEQYF
clone size: -
J gene: TRBJ2-7
D gene: TRBD2
V gene: TRBV11-3

CDR3 DNA: TGTGCCAGTAGTATAAAAACGGCGGGGAGGACTGAAGCTTTCTTT
CDR3 protein: CASSIKTAGRTEAFF
clone size: -
J gene: TRBJ1-1
D gene: -
V gene: TRBV19

CDR3 DNA: TGTGCCAGTAGAACAGGGGGCGCAGTGAACCAGCCCCAGCATTTT
CDR3 protein: CASRTGGAVNQPQHF
clone size: -
J gene: TRBJ1-5
D gene: TRBD1
V gene: TRBV19

CDR3 DNA: TGTGCCATCAGTGAGTCTGGTCAGGGGCGACAATACGAGCAGTACTTC
CDR3 protein: CAISESGQGRQYEQYF
clone size: few
J gene: TRBJ2-7
D gene: -
V gene: TRBV10-3

CDR3 DNA: TGCGCCAGCAGCCAAGAACAGGGCAATGCGGGAGCTTTCTTT
CDR3 protein: CASSQEQGNAGAFF
clone size: -
J gene: TRBJ1-1
D gene: -
V gene: TRBV4-1

CDR3 DNA: TGTGCCAGCAGTGAACCACAGGGACCCTCGGGAAACATTCAGTACTTC
CDR3 protein: CASSEPQGPSGNIQYF
clone size: -
J gene: TRBJ2-4
D gene: -
V gene: TRBV6-4

CDR3 DNA: TGTGCCAGCCGCCTTTCAGGGGGCGCAGGAACTCAGTACTTC
CDR3 protein: CASRLSGGAGTQYF
clone size: once
J gene: TRBJ2-5
D gene: TRBD1
V gene: TRBV11-1

CDR3 DNA: TGTGCCAGCAGCTACAGAGCCACAGATACGCAGTATTTT
CDR3 protein: CASSYRATDTQYF
clone size: -
J gene: TRBJ2-3
D gene: -
V gene: TRBV7-9

CDR3 DNA: TGTGCCAGCAGCTTCGCGGGCTCTGGAAACACCATATATTTT
CDR3 protein: CASSFAGSGNTIYF
clone size: -
J gene: TRBJ1-3
D gene: -
V gene: TRBV7-2

CDR3 DNA: TGCGCCAGCAGCTACAGCAGTGGAAAAGAGACCCAGTACTTC
CDR3 protein: CASSYSSGKETQYF
clone size: -
J gene: TRBJ2-5
D gene: -
V gene: TRBV5-1

CDR3 DNA: TGTGCCACCAGTGACGAAGGCCCGGGCTATGGCTACACCTTC
CDR3 protein: CATSDEGPGYGYTF
clone size: -
J gene: TRBJ1-2
D gene: -
V gene: TRBV24-1

CDR3 DNA: TGCGCCAGCAGCACGGGGACTAGCGGGAGGGCCCTGGTCATTCAGTACTTC
CDR3 protein: CASSTGTSGRALVIQYF
clone size: -
J gene: TRBJ2-4
D gene: TRBD2
V gene: TRBV5-1

CDR3 DNA: TGTGCCAGCAGCTTCCGACTAGCGGGGAGCACAGATACGCAGTATTTT
CDR3 protein: CASSFRLAGSTDTQYF
clone size: -
J gene: TRBJ2-3
D gene: TRBD2
V gene: TRBV7-2

CDR3 DNA: TGTGCCAGCAGCTTAGATACCAGGTCCGGTCAGCCCCAGCATTTT
CDR3 protein: CASSLDTRSGQPQHF
clone size: -
J gene: TRBJ1-5
D gene: -
V gene: TRBV11-2

CDR3 DNA: TGTGCCAGCAGCAAGGGGGGGAATGAGCAGTTCTTC
CDR3 protein: CASSKGGNEQFF
clone size: once
J gene: TRBJ2-1
D gene: -
V gene: TRBV27

CDR3 DNA: TGTGCCAGCAGTTCCGGGAGCACAGATACGCAGTATTTT
CDR3 protein: CASSSGSTDTQYF
clone size: once
J gene: TRBJ2-3
D gene: -
V gene: TRBV12-3/TRBV12-4

CDR3 DNA: TGTGCCAGCAGCTTGACGCCCCGGGACAGAGCTTTCTATGGCTACACCTTC
CDR3 protein: CASSLTPRDRAFYGYTF
clone size: -
J gene: TRBJ1-2
D gene: TRBD1
V gene: TRBV7-6

CDR3 DNA: TGTGCCAGCAGCCCCGGGACTAGCGGCTTCTACGAGCAGTACTTC
CDR3 protein: CASSPGTSGFYEQYF
clone size: -
J gene: TRBJ2-7
D gene: TRBD2
V gene: TRBV5-4

CDR3 DNA: TGTGCCAGCAGTTTTTTGTCTAGCGGGGGGGCGGGCACAGATACGCAGTATTTT
CDR3 protein: CASSFLSSGGAGTDTQYF
clone size: -
J gene: TRBJ2-3
D gene: TRBD2
V gene: TRBV27

CDR3 DNA: TGTGCCAGCTCACCCCAGGCACTCAGGGTTGGAAACACCATATATTTT
CDR3 protein: CASSPQALRVGNTIYF
clone size: -
J gene: TRBJ1-3
D gene: -
V gene: TRBV18

CDR3 DNA: TGTGCCAGCAGCTTAGGTAACTCCTACAATGAGCAGTTCTTC
CDR3 protein: CASSLGNSYNEQFF
clone size: -
J gene: TRBJ2-1
D gene: -
V gene: TRBV7-2

CDR3 DNA: TGTGCCAGCAGCTTCGGGCAGGGACAAGAGACCCAGTACTTC
CDR3 protein: CASSFGQGQETQYF
clone size: -
J gene: TRBJ2-5
D gene: -
V gene: TRBV7-9

CDR3 DNA: TGTGCCAGCAGCGGGGGCCACTACGAGCAGTACTTC
CDR3 protein: CASSGGHYEQYF
clone size: few
J gene: TRBJ2-7
D gene: -
V gene: TRBV5-6

CDR3 DNA: TGTGCCACCAGCCGGGACAGCTACTATGGCTACACCTTC
CDR3 protein: CATSRDSYYGYTF
clone size: -
J gene: TRBJ1-2
D gene: TRBD1
V gene: TRBV15

CDR3 DNA: TGTGCCAGCAGCTTTCCCCGGGGAACGATAGCGTGGGAGCAGTTCTTC
CDR3 protein: CASSFPRGTIAWEQFF
clone size: -
J gene: TRBJ2-1
D gene: -
V gene: TRBV7-8

CDR3 DNA: TGTGCCAGCAGTTCAACACGTCGAGGATATTCACCCCTCCACTTT
CDR3 protein: CASSSTRRGYSPLHF
clone size: -
J gene: TRBJ1-6
D gene: -
V gene: TRBV27

CDR3 DNA: TGTGCCAGCAGTCCTAACCCCGAGCCGACAGGGGCGAACACTGAAGCTTTCTTT
CDR3 protein: CASSPNPEPTGANTEAFF
clone size: -
J gene: TRBJ1-1
D gene: TRBD1
V gene: TRBV27

CDR3 DNA: TGTGCCAGCAGCTTTTTTCAGTCTTTCAATCAGCCCCAGCATTTT
CDR3 protein: CASSFFQSFNQPQHF
clone size: -
J gene: TRBJ1-5
D gene: -
V gene: TRBV5-6

CDR3 DNA: TGCAGTGCTAGTGCCGCTAGCGGGAGGGCCGCAGATACGCAGTATTTT
CDR3 protein: CSASAASGRAADTQYF
clone size: -
J gene: TRBJ2-3
D gene: TRBD2
V gene: TRBV20-1

CDR3 DNA: TGTGCCAGCAGCTTCCGGACAGGGGGCAACTACGAGCAGTACTTC
CDR3 protein: CASSFRTGGNYEQYF
clone size: -
J gene: TRBJ2-7
D gene: TRBD1
V gene: TRBV7-2

CDR3 DNA: TGTGCCAGCAGCCAAGAAGGGGTTTTGACTGAAGCTTTCTTT
CDR3 protein: CASSQEGVLTEAFF
clone size: -
J gene: TRBJ1-1
D gene: -
V gene: TRBV3-1/TRBV3-2

CDR3 DNA: TGTGCCAGCAGCTTGGGAGGATATAGCAATCAGCCCCAGCATTTT
CDR3 protein: CASSLGGYSNQPQHF
clone size: once
J gene: TRBJ1-5
D gene: -
V gene: TRBV5-6

CDR3 DNA: TGTGCCAGCAGCTTAGGACGGGAGGTCTACGAGCAGTACTTC
CDR3 protein: CASSLGREVYEQYF
clone size: -
J gene: TRBJ2-7
D gene: TRBD2
V gene: TRBV7-2

CDR3 DNA: TGCAGTGCTAGTTCGGTCCGGGAGGTTGAAGAGACCCAGTACTTC
CDR3 protein: CSASSVREVEETQYF
clone size: -
J gene: TRBJ2-5
D gene: TRBD2
V gene: TRBV20-1

CDR3 DNA: TGTGCCGGCAGCCACTACGGGTCCCAAGCTTTCTTT
CDR3 protein: CAGSHYGSQAFF
clone size: once
J gene: TRBJ1-1
D gene: -
V gene: TRBV14